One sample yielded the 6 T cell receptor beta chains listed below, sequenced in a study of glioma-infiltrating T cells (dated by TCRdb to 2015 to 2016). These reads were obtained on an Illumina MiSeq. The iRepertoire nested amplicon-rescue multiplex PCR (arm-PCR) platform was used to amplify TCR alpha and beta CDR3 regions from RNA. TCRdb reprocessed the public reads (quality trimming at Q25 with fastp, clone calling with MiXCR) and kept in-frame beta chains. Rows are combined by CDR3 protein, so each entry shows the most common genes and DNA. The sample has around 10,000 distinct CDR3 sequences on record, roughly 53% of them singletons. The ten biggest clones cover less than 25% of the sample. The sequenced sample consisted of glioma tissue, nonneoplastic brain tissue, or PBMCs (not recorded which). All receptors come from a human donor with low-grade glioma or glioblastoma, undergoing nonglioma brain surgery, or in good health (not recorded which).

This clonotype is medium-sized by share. CDR3 coding DNA: TGTGCCAGCAGGGACACAGGGATTACTGAAGCTTTCTTT. Encoded protein: CASRDTGITEAFF. The chain is built from TRBV7-9 and TRBJ1-1, with a weak D call TRBD1 (6 bases). This CDR3 region has 13 residues. The V end lost 6 bases, the J end lost 5 bases, and 13 bases lay between the germline ends. Germline lookup yields CDR1 SEHNR and CDR2 FQNEAQ (reference sequence). Looking up the rest from reference TRBV7-9 and TRBJ1-1 gives the full variable domain: DTGVSQNPRHKITKRGQNVTFRCDPISEHNRLYWYRQTLGQGPEFLTYFQNEAQLEKSRLLSDRFSAERPKGSFSTLEIQRTEQGDSAMYLCASRDTGITEAFFGQGTRLTVV.

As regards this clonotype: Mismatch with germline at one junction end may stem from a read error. The CDR3 DNA reads TGTTCCGGCAGACCAGGACAGGGGGCCACCATAGTCGAAAGACTGTTTTTT. It encodes CSGRPGQGATIVERLFF. V is TRBV2 and J is TRBJ1-4, with 11 nucleotides matching TRBD1. This CDR3 has 17 residues. Germline CDR1 and CDR2: SNHLY and FYNNEI. The variable domain in full, completed from reference TRBV2 and TRBJ1-4, reads EPEVTQTPSHQVTQMGQEVILRCVPISNHLYFYWYRQILGQKVEFLVSFYNNEISEKSEIFDDQFSVERPDGSNFTLKIRSTKLEDSAMYFCSGRPGQGATIVERLFFGSGTQLSVL.

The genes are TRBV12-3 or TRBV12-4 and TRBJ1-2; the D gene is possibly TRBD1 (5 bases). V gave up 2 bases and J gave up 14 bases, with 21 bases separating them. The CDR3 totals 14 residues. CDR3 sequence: CASSLQGSNYVYTF. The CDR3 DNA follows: TGTGCCAGCAGTTTACAGGGAAGTAACTATGTCTATACCTTC.

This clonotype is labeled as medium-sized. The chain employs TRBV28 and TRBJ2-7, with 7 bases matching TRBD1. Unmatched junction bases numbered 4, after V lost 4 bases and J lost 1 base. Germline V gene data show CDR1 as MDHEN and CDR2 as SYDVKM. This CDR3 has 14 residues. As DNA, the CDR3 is TGTGCCAGCAGTTCCCCGACAGGGTCCTACGAGCAGTACTTC. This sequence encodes CASSSPTGSYEQYF.

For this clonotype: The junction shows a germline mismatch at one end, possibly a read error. In DNA, the CDR3 is TGTGCCAGCAGACAGCAGCCGGGCAATCAGCACCAGCATTTT. This gives the protein CASRQQPGNQHQHF. The chain has TRBV3-1 and TRBJ1-5, with D unresolved. This CDR3 has 14 residues. Germline V gene lookup returns CDR1 LGHDT and CDR2 YNNKEL (reference sequence).

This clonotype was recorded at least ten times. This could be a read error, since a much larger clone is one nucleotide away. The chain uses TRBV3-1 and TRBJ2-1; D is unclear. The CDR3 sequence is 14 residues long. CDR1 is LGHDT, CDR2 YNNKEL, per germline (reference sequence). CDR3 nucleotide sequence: TGTGCCATCAGCCAACTCACCCGGGACAATGAGCAGTTCTTC. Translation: CAISQLTRDNEQFF.